Included here is one T cell receptor beta chain sequence, with context. This record comes from a study of cytomegalovirus exposure and HLA in healthy donors. This CDR3 spans 18 amino acids. From germline, CDR1 is MNHEY and CDR2 SMNVEV (reference sequence). V was pared by 1 base and J by 5 bases, with 20 bases between. Data came from immunoSEQ multiplex PCR; TCRdb stores just in-frame clones and leaves some out. The repertoire holds over 150,000 clones, with 86% as singletons. This chain joins TRBV27 and TRBJ2-2; a weak D match, TRBD1 (6 bases). The TCR was taken from a woman aged 25 to 39 in good health and CMV-seronegative. Sequenced material: PBMCs. The CDR3 loop reads CASSLLNSGERRTGELFF. The CDR3, as DNA: TGTGCCAGCAGTTTATTAAACTCAGGGGAGCGAAGAACCGGGGAGCTGTTTTTT.